The rows below give T cell receptor beta chains drawn from one sample of a study of beta chain features in type 1 diabetes. Clones were read by immunoSEQ multiplex PCR, and TCRdb kept only the in-frame ones, dropping some. Altogether around 260,000 clones are present, about 23% being singletons, with the ten largest covering around 0.012%. Sequences were obtained from naive CD4+ T cells from blood. These receptors came from a woman aged 25-40 years with type 1 diabetes. The CDR3 runs from the conserved cysteine through the conserved F or W. D genes are given only for firm matches. Part of the rows lack a size; the others show once, few, many or a class for expanded clones.

j_gene: TRBJ1-1
abundance: -
v_gene: TRBV28
d_gene: -
CDR3aa: CASSLPTTANTEAFF
CDR3nt: TGTGCCAGCAGTCTCCCAACGACAGCGAACACTGAAGCTTTCTTT

j_gene: TRBJ2-7
abundance: -
v_gene: TRBV7-2
d_gene: -
CDR3aa: CASSLVRGYEQYF
CDR3nt: TGTGCCAGCAGCTTAGTCCGGGGCTACGAGCAGTACTTC

j_gene: TRBJ2-7
abundance: -
v_gene: TRBV30
d_gene: TRBD1
CDR3aa: CAWIRTGRSYEQYF
CDR3nt: TGTGCCTGGATAAGGACAGGGCGATCCTACGAGCAGTACTTC

j_gene: TRBJ2-3
abundance: few
v_gene: TRBV30
d_gene: -
CDR3aa: CAWSLGASTDTQYF
CDR3nt: TGTGCCTGGAGTTTAGGGGCTAGCACAGATACGCAGTATTTT

j_gene: TRBJ2-5
abundance: -
v_gene: TRBV27
d_gene: TRBD2
CDR3aa: CASSLTSGRWETQYF
CDR3nt: TGTGCCAGCAGTTTAACTAGCGGGAGGTGGGAGACCCAGTACTTC

j_gene: TRBJ2-7
abundance: -
v_gene: TRBV7-9
d_gene: -
CDR3aa: CASSSPRGAGEQYF
CDR3nt: TGTGCCAGCAGCTCCCCCCGGGGGGCGGGCGAGCAGTACTTC

j_gene: TRBJ2-7
abundance: -
v_gene: TRBV19
d_gene: TRBD2
CDR3aa: CASSTGLAREQYF
CDR3nt: TGTGCCAGTAGTACCGGACTAGCGCGCGAGCAGTACTTC

j_gene: TRBJ1-2
abundance: few
v_gene: TRBV9
d_gene: -
CDR3aa: CASSVATKNYGYTF
CDR3nt: TGTGCCAGCAGCGTAGCTACTAAGAACTATGGCTACACCTTC

j_gene: TRBJ1-5
abundance: -
v_gene: TRBV30
d_gene: -
CDR3aa: CAWSGTDDQPQHF
CDR3nt: TGTGCCTGGAGTGGGACAGATGACCAGCCCCAGCATTTT

j_gene: TRBJ2-1
abundance: few
v_gene: TRBV29-1
d_gene: TRBD2
CDR3aa: CSVVAGRASSYNEQFF
CDR3nt: TGCAGCGTTGTTGCCGGGAGGGCCAGCTCCTACAATGAGCAGTTCTTC

j_gene: TRBJ1-1
abundance: few
v_gene: TRBV28
d_gene: -
CDR3aa: CASSSGTEAFF
CDR3nt: TGTGCCAGCAGCTCGGGCACTGAAGCTTTCTTT

j_gene: TRBJ1-4
abundance: -
v_gene: TRBV29-1
d_gene: TRBD1
CDR3aa: CSVEASDRGVEKLFF
CDR3nt: TGCAGCGTTGAGGCTTCGGACAGGGGGGTTGAAAAACTGTTTTTT

j_gene: TRBJ2-1
abundance: few
v_gene: TRBV30
d_gene: TRBD2
CDR3aa: CAWSSGLAGGNEQFF
CDR3nt: TGTGCCTGGAGTTCGGGGTTAGCGGGAGGGAATGAGCAGTTCTTC

j_gene: TRBJ2-1
abundance: few
v_gene: TRBV5-1
d_gene: -
CDR3aa: CASSLSTRASEYNEQFF
CDR3nt: TGCGCCAGCAGCTTGTCTACTCGGGCTAGCGAATACAATGAGCAGTTCTTC

j_gene: TRBJ1-1
abundance: -
v_gene: TRBV5-6
d_gene: -
CDR3aa: CASSLQGRGREAFF
CDR3nt: TGTGCCAGCAGCTTACAGGGTCGGGGCCGCGAAGCTTTCTTT

j_gene: TRBJ1-3
abundance: -
v_gene: TRBV2
d_gene: -
CDR3aa: CASSAVSSGNTIYF
CDR3nt: TGTGCCAGCAGTGCGGTGTCATCCGGAAACACCATATATTTT

j_gene: TRBJ1-5
abundance: once
v_gene: TRBV28
d_gene: -
CDR3aa: CASSTAILRRQPQHF
CDR3nt: TGTGCCAGCAGTACGGCCATCCTAAGGAGACAGCCCCAGCATTTT

j_gene: TRBJ2-5
abundance: -
v_gene: TRBV2
d_gene: TRBD1
CDR3aa: CAIGTEETQYF
CDR3nt: TGTGCCATCGGGACAGAAGAGACCCAGTACTTC

j_gene: TRBJ2-5
abundance: -
v_gene: TRBV6-5
d_gene: -
CDR3aa: CASRQGFQETQYF
CDR3nt: TGTGCCAGCAGACAGGGTTTTCAAGAGACCCAGTACTTC

j_gene: TRBJ1-2
abundance: few
v_gene: TRBV9
d_gene: -
CDR3aa: CASSVDPSFYGYTF
CDR3nt: TGTGCCAGCAGCGTAGATCCGAGCTTCTATGGCTACACCTTC

j_gene: TRBJ1-2
abundance: few
v_gene: TRBV5-1
d_gene: -
CDR3aa: CASSLAGGVSYGYTF
CDR3nt: TGCGCCAGCAGCTTGGCCGGCGGGGTATCCTATGGCTACACCTTC

j_gene: TRBJ2-3
abundance: -
v_gene: TRBV7-3
d_gene: TRBD2
CDR3aa: CASSPTSLRTDTQYF
CDR3nt: TGTGCCAGCAGCCCGACTAGCTTAAGGACAGATACGCAGTATTTT

j_gene: TRBJ2-2
abundance: -
v_gene: TRBV4-1
d_gene: -
CDR3aa: CASTRGPSGFNTGELFF
CDR3nt: TGCGCCAGCACCAGGGGCCCGTCTGGCTTTAACACCGGGGAGCTGTTTTTT

j_gene: TRBJ2-3
abundance: -
v_gene: TRBV28
d_gene: TRBD2
CDR3aa: CASSLQTSGTGTDTQYF
CDR3nt: TGTGCCAGCAGTCTACAAACTAGCGGGACAGGCACAGATACGCAGTATTTT

j_gene: TRBJ1-2
abundance: -
v_gene: TRBV5-1
d_gene: -
CDR3aa: CASSLDRHGYTF
CDR3nt: TGCGCCAGCAGCTTGGACAGGCATGGCTACACCTTC